This T cell receptor beta chain derives from a study of neurological immune-mediated disorders (dated by TCRdb to about 2019). Looking at the study overall: Of the roughly 34 multiple sclerosis patients, approximately 31 had relapsing-remitting MS and 3 had secondary progressive MS. Peripheral blood TCR-beta repertoires from patients with HTLV-I-associated myelopathy (HAM/TSP), patients with multiple sclerosis, and healthy controls were compared in the study using UMI-based sequencing. The roughly 110 TCR-beta libraries included longitudinal samples, technical triplicates and paired sorted CD4+ and CD8+ T-cell subsets alongside PBMC samples. The cohort comprised roughly 70 subjects: approximately 15 HAM/TSP patients, 35 or so multiple sclerosis patients and 20 healthy controls.

To synthesize cDNA, template-switch 5'RACE was performed with a primer carrying a 10-nucleotide random unique molecular identifier so that each TCR transcript was tagged. Over 160 million TCR-beta sequences, covering 15-18 subjects, were produced in each sequencing run. The RNeasy kit was used for extraction of total RNA. The KAPA Real-time Library Amplification kit was used to amplify TCR-beta VDJ regions with primers targeting the TCR constant region and the 5'RACE anchor. A first PCR added sample indexes and Illumina adaptors, after which a second PCR increased the library yield. The roughly 650 bp TCR product was size-selected on a 2% E-gel SizeSelection system after Ampure bead purification. Before pooling, library quality was checked on a Bioanalyzer, concentration was measured with Qubit, and libraries were quantified with the Kapa Library Quantification kit. An Illumina HiSeq 2500 was used to sequence the libraries paired-end at 2 x 150 bp. To increase sequence diversity, about 25-30% phiX was spiked into each library pool. Processing in the source paper ran as follows. The UMI-based MiGEC pipeline processed quality-filtered reads and removed over 85% of raw TCR sequences during error correction. IMGT germline references were used for aligning VDJ genes, and each clonotype was defined as a unique CDR3 amino acid sequence together with its V-J genes. Clonal expansion, Shannon diversity, and CDR3 relatedness (CalcPairwiseDistances, ClusterSamples) were evaluated with VDJtools, and phylogenetic trees were built with CLCbio workbench. Clones with at least 8 unique UMIs were defined as expanded, with this threshold being based on coefficient-of-variation modelling across technical triplicates. TCRdb trimmed the raw reads at Q25, called clones with MiXCR and kept productive beta chains. Duplicate CDR3 protein sequences are folded into a single record with the most common DNA and genes. The V and J calls here are based on TCRdb, not the publication. The table for this sample lists about 55,000 distinct CDR3 sequences; roughly 4% of them were counted only once. The ten most abundant clones make up 1.5% to 2% of the sample.

For unsorted PBMC libraries, 2 million PBMCs were used after storage in RNAlater at -80 degrees C until RNA extraction. Multiple sclerosis patients were enrolled in a US clinical protocol evaluating disease progression by magnetic resonance imaging. Peripheral blood underwent Ficoll-Hypaque density gradient centrifugation to isolate PBMCs, which were then cryopreserved in liquid nitrogen. Ten or more counts support this clonotype. Its binding antigen is unknown. Base qualities are not recorded, but no much larger clone differs from it by a single base. CDR1 and CDR2, per the germline V gene (reference sequence), are SEHNR and FQNEAQ. Compared with germline, V lacks 1 base and J lacks 4 bases; bases without a gene match: 0. The CDR3 has 13 amino acids, counting the end cysteine and phenylalanine. Here the CDR3 DNA is all that survives: 39 bases in frame from base 1. What the research found in general, with its limitations: No identical CDR3 amino acid sequences were shared among expanded clones across subjects, suggesting private TCR-beta repertoires in all groups. In phylogenetic analysis, the repertoires of 18 of 34 MS patients grouped into a cluster of related CDR3 sequences, which suggests a possible signature at the repertoire level. TCR clonal expansion was greatest in HAM/TSP patients and smallest in MS patients, who ranked below even healthy controls. The MS cluster was not associated with any clinical or MRI features, and the authors stated that larger cohorts are needed.

This sequence uses TRBV7-9 and TRBJ1-2, with TRBD1 identical over 7 junction bases. The sample taken for sequencing was PBMCs. The clonotype was recovered from a young man with multiple sclerosis. The nucleotide sequence is given as TGTGCCAGCAGCTTAGGACAGGGCTATGGCTACACCTTC. Translated, it gives CASSLGQGYGYTF.